The 23 T cell receptor beta chains presented below share a single source sample, sequenced in a study of somatic mutations in cytotoxic T cells in rheumatoid arthritis. Libraries were prepared by immunoSEQ multiplex PCR; TCRdb keeps only in-frame clonotypes and omits some of them. The data show about 26,000 clones, roughly 82% seen once. The sample comprised CD8+ T cells sorted from blood. These receptors were taken from a man aged 50 to 60 in good health.

The chain is built from TRBV2 and TRBJ1-1; a weak D match, TRBD1 (6 bases). CDR1 SNHLY and CDR2 FYNNEI come from the germline V gene. CDR3 length: 11 amino acids. The ends were cut back, 8 bases at V and 6 bases at J, with 10 bases in the middle. The CDR3 region is CASAQGAEAFF. In DNA form, the CDR3 reads TGTGCCAGCGCACAGGGCGCTGAAGCTTTCTTT.

V usage is TRBV7-2 and J usage is TRBJ1-2; no reliable D call. The germline V gene has CDR1 SGHTA and CDR2 FQGNSA. The CDR3 sequence is 16 residues long. The V and J ends lost 2 bases and 2 bases respectively, with 15 bases between them. The CDR3 protein is CASSLFPESLNYGYTF. The CDR3 DNA reads as TGTGCCAGCAGCTTATTCCCAGAGAGCTTAAACTATGGCTACACCTTC.

The chain joins TRBV6-1 to TRBJ1-5, with D maybe TRBD1 (5 bases). Germline V CDR1 and CDR2: MNHNS, SASEGT. Trimming pared 3 bases from V and 4 bases from J, leaving 13 bases between. The CDR3 covers 15 residues. The DNA for the CDR3 is TGTGCCAGCAGTGAGCAAGGGGAGCTTAATCAGCCCCAGCATTTT. Translating gives CASSEQGELNQPQHF.

The CDR3 DNA reads TGTGCCAGCAGCCCGGGCCGGGAGAGAGTGGACGAGCAGTACTTC. This gives the protein CASSPGRERVDEQYF. The chain couples TRBV7-9 to TRBJ2-7; TRBD2 might be the D (6 bases). Per the germline V gene, CDR1 is SEHNR and CDR2 is FQNEAQ (reference sequence). The CDR3 runs to 15 residues. Trimming pared 5 bases from V and 5 bases from J, leaving 19 bases between.

This sequence joins TRBV7-9 and TRBJ2-7; D gene uncertain. V was clipped by 4 bases and J by 3 bases, with 16 bases between them. CDR1 is SEHNR, CDR2 FQNEAQ, per germline (reference sequence). The CDR3 is made up of 15 amino acids. The CDR3 here is CASSSPLGPHYEQYF. CDR3 nucleotide sequence: TGTGCCAGCAGCTCACCCTTGGGTCCCCACTACGAGCAGTACTTC.

The rearrangement links TRBV9 to TRBJ2-7, with D possibly matching TRBD1 (6 bases). The CDR3 runs to 15 residues. From germline, CDR1 is SGDLS and CDR2 YYNGEE. Trimming removed 0 bases from V and 3 bases from J, with 13 bases in between. The CDR3 region has the DNA TGTGCCAGCAGCGTAGGGCAGGGGATCAGCTACGAGCAGTACTTC. Protein sequence: CASSVGQGISYEQYF.

The chain employs TRBV5-8 and TRBJ2-7, with 10 positions matching TRBD1. The germline V gene has CDR1 SGHTS and CDR2 YDEGEE. With 4 bases clipped from V and 2 bases from J, the junction kept 6 bases outside the gene matches. The CDR3 is 15 amino acids. The CDR3 DNA is TGTGCCAGCAGCCCGGACAGGGGGAGAGCCTACGAGCAGTACTTC. The encoded protein is CASSPDRGRAYEQYF. The full variable domain, rest sourced from reference TRBV5-8 and TRBJ2-7, is EAGVTQSPTHLIKTRGQQATLRCSPISGHTSVYWYQQALGLGLQFLLWYDEGEERNRGNFPPRFSGRQFPNYSSELNVNALELEDSALYLCASSPDRGRAYEQYFGPGTRLTVT.

The rearrangement uses TRBV5-3 and TRBJ2-3; D tentatively reads TRBD1 or TRBD2 (6 bases each). TRBV5-3 is treated as an ORF (open reading frame) with a function not yet certain. V gave up 4 bases and J gave up 1 base, with 13 bases separating them. This CDR3 has 15 amino acids. The CDR3 nucleotides read TGTGCCAGAAGCCTTGACAGGAGGGGCACAGATACGCAGTATTTT. The encoded protein is CARSLDRRGTDTQYF.

This chain connects TRBV27 to TRBJ2-2; D call uncertain. Trimming removed 2 bases from V and 7 bases from J, with 5 bases in between. Germline V gene data show CDR1 as MNHEY and CDR2 as SMNVEV (reference sequence). This CDR3 is 12 amino acids long. In DNA, the CDR3 is TGTGCCAGCAGTTTACGGGTCGGGGAGCTGTTTTTT. Protein: CASSLRVGELFF.

The chain links TRBV13 to TRBJ2-7; D remains unclear. The CDR3 sequence is 12 residues long. V was pared by 2 bases and J by 1 base, with 3 bases between. Looked up from germline, CDR1 is PRHDT and CDR2 is FYEKMQ (reference sequence). The CDR3 is CASSLMSYEQYF. CDR3 nucleotides: TGTGCCAGCAGCTTAATGTCCTACGAGCAGTACTTC.

This clone showed up just a few times. The chain couples TRBV6-6 to TRBJ1-1; no clear D gene. Germline V gene lookup returns CDR1 MNHNY and CDR2 SVGAGI (reference sequence). V lost 10 bases and J lost 0, with 3 bases in between. The CDR3 contains 10 residues. CDR3 in DNA: TGTGCCACCGTGAACACTGAAGCTTTCTTT. Translating gives CATVNTEAFF.

V and J are TRBV9 and TRBJ2-2, with D possibly being TRBD2 (5 bases). From germline, CDR1 is SGDLS and CDR2 YYNGEE. V dropped 0 bases and J dropped 3 bases, with 9 bases sitting between them. The CDR3 is 15 amino acids. CDR3 region: CASSVGGSYTGELFF. CDR3 coding DNA: TGTGCCAGCAGCGTAGGTGGGAGTTACACCGGGGAGCTGTTTTTT.

This chain joins TRBV27 and TRBJ1-3; D may be TRBD1 (5 bases). Trimming removed 5 bases at V and 4 bases at J, with 15 bases between. Per the germline V gene, CDR1 is MNHEY and CDR2 is SMNVEV (reference sequence). The CDR3 length is 15 residues. This CDR3 reads CASSPSGGWGNTIYF. Here the CDR3 DNA reads TGTGCCAGCAGTCCCTCGGGGGGTTGGGGAAACACCATATATTTT.

V gene TRBV19 combines with J gene TRBJ2-7, with 9 bases identical to TRBD1. Germline V gene lookup returns CDR1 LNHDA and CDR2 SQIVND (reference sequence). The CDR3 runs 14 residues. V was pared by 10 bases and J by 9 bases, with 16 bases of the junction left unmatched. CDR3 bases: TGTGCCACGTCCCCCGGGACAGGGTTATTTGGGCAGTACTTC. Residues: CATSPGTGLFGQYF.

This CDR3 is CSVLLADVLYEQYF. The CDR3 DNA is TGCAGCGTCCTTCTAGCTGACGTTCTCTACGAGCAGTACTTC. The chain joins TRBV29-1 to TRBJ2-7, with D perhaps matching TRBD2 (5 bases). The V gene lost 6 bases and the J gene lost 3 bases, with 18 bases spanning the gap. The CDR3 sequence is 14 residues long. The germline CDR1 and CDR2 sequences are SQVTM and ANQGSEA.

The CDR3 sequence: CASAAGEEDTQYF. The CDR3 DNA reads as TGTGCCAGCGCAGCGGGAGAAGAGGATACGCAGTATTTT. The rearrangement joins TRBV6-4 to TRBJ2-3; the match to TRBD2 covers 8 bases. Trimming took 8 bases from V and 6 from J; bases not matched to a gene: 7. From germline, CDR1 is MRHNA and CDR2 SNTAGT. The CDR3 has 13 amino acids.

CDR3 sequence reads: CASSIRLAERYEQFF. CDR3 nucleotides: TGTGCCAGTAGTATTCGGCTAGCGGAGAGGTATGAGCAGTTCTTC. The chain combines TRBV19 with TRBJ2-1; 7 nucleotides line up with TRBD2. The CDR3 has 15 amino acids. Germline loops: CDR1 LNHDA, CDR2 SQIVND (reference sequence). The V segment lost 3 bases and the J segment 8 bases; nucleotides outside the gene matches: 10.

The genes are TRBV7-9 and TRBJ2-5, with D tentatively TRBD1 or TRBD2 (5 bases each). The CDR3 runs to 15 residues. Germline CDR1 reads SEHNR; CDR2 reads FQNEAQ (reference sequence). V was shortened by 1 base and J by 1 base, with 10 bases between the two germline ends. The CDR3 coding sequence is TGTGCCAGCAGCTTAGTTTTGGGGGTCCAAGAGACCCAGTACTTC. Translating it yields CASSLVLGVQETQYF.

This rearrangement joins TRBV9 to TRBJ1-1; D might be TRBD1 (5 bases). The CDR3 has 14 residues. V was cut by 7 bases and J by 3 bases, with 16 bases left in between. The V gene's germline CDR1 is SGDLS and CDR2 YYNGEE. The CDR3 coding sequence is TGTGCCAGCGGGACCCCGGGAAGGGACACTGAAGCTTTCTTT. Protein product: CASGTPGRDTEAFF.

The chain joins TRBV7-9 to TRBJ2-2; 11 bases align to TRBD2. Trimming removed 5 bases from V and 2 bases from J; junction bases left unmatched: 10. This CDR3 is 18 amino acids long. Germline assignment: CDR1 SEHNR and CDR2 FQNEAQ (reference sequence). The CDR3 DNA is TGTGCCAGCAGCCGCGTCGGGGGACTAGCGGAAAACACCGGGGAGCTGTTTTTT. Residues: CASSRVGGLAENTGELFF.

This clone has just a few counts. The J gene is TRBJ2-1, the V gene TRBV29-1, with 7 bases matching TRBD2. The germline gives CDR1 SQVTM, CDR2 ANQGSEA. This CDR3 is built from 12 residues. J was trimmed by 5 bases and V by 6 bases; bases with no gene match: 4. The CDR3 DNA reads TGCAGCGTGGGGGACTATAACAATGAGCAGTTCTTC. Encoded protein: CSVGDYNNEQFF.

The chain employs TRBV27 and TRBJ1-2, with a weak D call TRBD1 (6 bases). V lost 0 bases to trimming and J lost 6 bases, with 14 bases between them. Germline CDR1 MNHEY, CDR2 SMNVEV (reference sequence). This CDR3 is 15 amino acids long. The CDR3 loop reads CASSLSMGGSNGYTF. CDR3 DNA sequence: TGTGCCAGCAGTTTATCGATGGGGGGCTCTAATGGCTACACCTTC.

The V call is TRBV19, the J call TRBJ2-1; 10 bases fit TRBD2. The ends lost 4 bases at V and 0 bases at J; junction bases unmatched: 6. This CDR3 comprises 17 residues. Germline CDR1 and CDR2: LNHDA and SQIVND (reference sequence). The CDR3 sequence: CASSKPAGGSSYNEQFF. The CDR3 DNA is TGTGCCAGTAGTAAACCAGCGGGAGGGAGCTCCTACAATGAGCAGTTCTTC.